The sequence of this T cell receptor beta chain was determined in a study of blood T cell repertoires in COVID-19. Clones were sequenced by immunoSEQ multiplex PCR, and TCRdb holds only the in-frame ones, with some missing. The sample has some 240,000 clones; approximately 78% are singletons. V was shortened by 5 bases and J by 0 bases, with 7 bases between the two germline ends. The CDR3 loop spans 13 amino acids. Germline CDR1 LNHDA, CDR2 SQIVND (reference sequence). This sequence was found in a woman between 65 and 79 years old with COVID-19, enrolled during active disease. Sequenced input: peripheral blood. The chain couples TRBV19 to TRBJ1-2; D ambiguous. DNA for the CDR3: TGTGCCAGTAGTTACGCAGCTAACTATGGCTACACCTTC. This sequence encodes CASSYAANYGYTF.